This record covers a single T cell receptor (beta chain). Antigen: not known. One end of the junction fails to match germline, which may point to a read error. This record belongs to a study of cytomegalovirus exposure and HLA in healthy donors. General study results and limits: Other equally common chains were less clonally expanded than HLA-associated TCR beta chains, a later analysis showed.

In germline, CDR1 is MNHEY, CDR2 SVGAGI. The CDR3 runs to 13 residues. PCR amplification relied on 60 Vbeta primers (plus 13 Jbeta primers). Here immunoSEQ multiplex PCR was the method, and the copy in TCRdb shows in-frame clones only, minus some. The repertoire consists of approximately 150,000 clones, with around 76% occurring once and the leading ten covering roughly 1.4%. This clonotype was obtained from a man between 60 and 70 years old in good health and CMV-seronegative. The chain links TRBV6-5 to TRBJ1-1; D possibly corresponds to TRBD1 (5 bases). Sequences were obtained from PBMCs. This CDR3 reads CAGSRDRNTEAFF. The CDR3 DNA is TGTGCCGGCAGCAGAGACAGGAACACTGAAGCTTTCTTT.